The rows below give T cell receptor beta chains drawn from one sample of a study of Tregs in tolerant kidney transplant recipients. The protocol was immunoSEQ multiplex PCR, while the TCRdb copy is restricted to in-frame clones and leaves out a portion. The sample contains some 110,000 clones, roughly nine tenths of which appear only once. Sequenced: CD4+ T cells from blood. These receptors were obtained from a human donor in good health. Each CDR3 is given with its conserved first and last residue. D genes are given only for firm matches. Size is stated for part of the rows, as once, few or many counts, or as a class when the clone is expanded.

size	V	J	D	CDR3	DNA
-	TRBV11-3	TRBJ2-2	-	CASSLVSNTGELFF	TGTGCCAGCAGCTTAGTATCGAACACCGGGGAGCTGTTTTTT
-	TRBV7-6	TRBJ2-1	-	CASSSSAGDWGFNEQFF	TGTGCCAGCAGCTCCTCTGCCGGGGACTGGGGGTTCAATGAGCAGTTCTTC
-	TRBV6-7	TRBJ2-1	TRBD2	CASRRTSGSDNEQFF	TGTGCCAGCAGACGGACTAGCGGGAGCGACAATGAGCAGTTCTTC
-	TRBV5-1	TRBJ1-5	-	CASSDGQGSQPQHF	TGCGCCAGCAGCGATGGGCAGGGAAGTCAGCCCCAGCATTTT
-	TRBV7-3	TRBJ1-1	-	CASSLMGAVNTEAFF	TGTGCCAGCAGCTTAATGGGGGCAGTTAACACTGAAGCTTTCTTT
-	TRBV10-1	TRBJ1-4	-	CASSESGVRGTYVWEKLFF	TGCGCCAGCAGTGAGTCAGGCGTGAGGGGAACGTATGTCTGGGAAAAACTGTTTTTT
few	TRBV19	TRBJ1-3	TRBD1	CASSTGTAGNTIYF	TGTGCCAGTAGTACTGGGACAGCCGGAAACACCATATATTTT
-	TRBV5-1	TRBJ2-7	-	CASSISGTSYEQYF	TGCGCCAGCAGTATCTCCGGGACCTCCTACGAGCAGTACTTC
-	TRBV19	TRBJ1-2	-	CASSIVTTQKYGYTF	TGTGCCAGTAGTATCGTCACGACCCAAAAATATGGCTACACCTTC
-	TRBV11-2	TRBJ1-2	-	CASSFPGARARGYTF	TGTGCCAGCAGCTTCCCAGGGGCGCGGGCACGAGGCTACACCTTC
-	TRBV18	TRBJ2-4	TRBD1	CASSKDQSGGRNIQYF	TGTGCCAGCTCAAAGGATCAGTCAGGGGGCCGAAACATTCAGTACTTC
-	TRBV7-9	TRBJ2-5	TRBD2	CASNPLLAANQETQYF	TGTGCCAGCAACCCATTACTAGCGGCAAACCAAGAGACCCAGTACTTC
-	TRBV6-1	TRBJ2-7	-	CAISESPGPSGGEQYF	TGTGCCATCAGTGAGTCGCCGGGACCCTCAGGAGGGGAGCAGTACTTC
-	TRBV6-5	TRBJ2-7	TRBD1	CASSGGTGRYEQYF	TGTGCCAGCAGTGGAGGGACAGGACGCTACGAGCAGTACTTC
-	TRBV6-5	TRBJ1-1	TRBD1	CASSYSGQGEAFF	TGTGCCAGCAGTTACTCCGGACAGGGTGAAGCTTTCTTT
-	TRBV19	TRBJ2-2	TRBD1	CASNPQGTGHTGELFF	TGTGCCAGTAACCCTCAGGGGACAGGGCACACCGGGGAGCTGTTTTTT
-	TRBV7-9	TRBJ1-1	-	CASSFPAGEAFF	TGTGCCAGCAGCTTCCCCGCCGGTGAAGCTTTCTTT
-	TRBV9	TRBJ2-3	TRBD2	CASSADPGTSGGFPSTDTQYF	TGTGCCAGCAGCGCCGATCCCGGGACTAGCGGGGGGTTTCCTAGCACAGATACGCAGTATTTT
-	TRBV5-6	TRBJ1-2	-	CASSFWDSKDYTF	TGTGCCAGCAGCTTTTGGGACTCGAAGGACTACACCTTC
-	TRBV9	TRBJ2-1	-	CASSADSSSYNEQFF	TGTGCCAGCAGCGCTGACAGCAGCTCCTACAATGAGCAGTTCTTC
-	TRBV4-2	TRBJ1-5	TRBD1	CASSPRPGTGDQPQHF	TGTGCCAGCAGCCCTCGTCCCGGGACAGGGGATCAGCCCCAGCATTTT
-	TRBV7-9	TRBJ1-1	TRBD1	CASSLGTGRMNTEAFF	TGTGCCAGCAGCTTAGGGACAGGTCGTATGAACACTGAAGCTTTCTTT